The source of this T cell receptor beta chain is a study of CD8+ T cells in alopecia areata. Alopecia areata patients had lesional scalp punch biopsies and peripheral blood taken from them. The table lists this clone with a few counts. There are 15 residues in the CDR3. Germline V gives CDR1 SGHNT, CDR2 YENEEA. With 3 bases clipped from V and 5 bases from J, the junction kept 5 bases outside the gene matches. RNA, once extracted, was reverse transcribed into cDNA for use as the sequencing template. Some clones are missing from TCRdb's copy, which holds only in-frame ones; the method was immunoSEQ multiplex PCR. The sample includes approximately 91,000 clones, 35% to 45% of them seen just once.

V and J are TRBV11-3 and TRBJ2-1; 9 bases match TRBD2. Sequenced sample: CD4+ T cells sorted from blood. This TCR was sampled from a human donor with alopecia areata. The CDR3 region is CASSFQAGGNNEQFF. DNA for the CDR3: TGTGCCAGCAGCTTTCAAGCGGGGGGTAACAATGAGCAGTTCTTC.